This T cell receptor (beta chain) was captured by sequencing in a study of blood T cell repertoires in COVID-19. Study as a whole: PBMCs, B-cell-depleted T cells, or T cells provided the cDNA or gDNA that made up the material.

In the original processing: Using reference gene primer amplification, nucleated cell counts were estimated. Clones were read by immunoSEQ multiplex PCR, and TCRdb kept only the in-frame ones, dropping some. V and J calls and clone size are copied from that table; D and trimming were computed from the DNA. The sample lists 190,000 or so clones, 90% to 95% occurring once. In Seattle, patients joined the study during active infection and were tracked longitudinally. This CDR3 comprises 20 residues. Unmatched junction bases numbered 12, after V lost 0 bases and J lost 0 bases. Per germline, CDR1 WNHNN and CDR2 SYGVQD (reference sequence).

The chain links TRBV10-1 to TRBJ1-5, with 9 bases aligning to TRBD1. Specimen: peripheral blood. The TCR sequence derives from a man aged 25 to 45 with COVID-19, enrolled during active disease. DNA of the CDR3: TGCGCCAGCAGTGAGTCGGGGGGACAGGGCTCGGCCCATAGCAATCAGCCCCAGCATTTT. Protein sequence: CASSESGGQGSAHSNQPQHF.